This is a list of T cell receptor beta chains from one sample in a study of response to subunit inactivated influenza vaccine. TCRdb reprocessed the RT-PCR reads with MiXCR, giving one entry per CDR3 protein. The sample carries about 700,000 distinct CDR3 sequences, 15% to 18% recorded once. The sample in question was PBMCs from blood, obtained approximately 12 days after vaccination. The receptors derive from a man aged 45-60 years who received an inactivated influenza vaccine. Each CDR3 is given with its conserved first and last residue. A D gene is named only where the DNA matches it firmly. Clone size is stated in some rows and not others, as once, few, many or a class when expanded.

>many|TRBV29-1|.|TRBJ2-1
TGCAGCGTTGAAAGATTAAGCTCCTACAATGAGCAGTTCTTC
CSVERLSSYNEQFF
>.|TRBV10-3|TRBD1|TRBJ2-7
TGTGCCACCGGCCGGGACAGGGGGTTGTACGAGCAGTACTTC
CATGRDRGLYEQYF
>.|TRBV12-3/TRBV12-4|.|TRBJ2-1
TGTGCCAGCAGTTTTCAGGGACCCAATGAGCAGTTCTTC
CASSFQGPNEQFF
>few|TRBV7-6|.|TRBJ1-5
TGTGCCAGCAGCTGGGAACCGGGGTATCAGCCCCAGCATTTT
CASSWEPGYQPQHF
>few|TRBV12-3/TRBV12-4|.|TRBJ2-2
TGTGCCAGCAGTTTCCGGGTCGGGGTACGACCCCCGAACACCGGGGAGCTGTTTTTT
CASSFRVGVRPPNTGELFF
>.|TRBV7-3|.|TRBJ2-3
TGTGCCAGCAGTCCCTCTACAGGGGATACGCAGTATTTT
CASSPSTGDTQYF
>few|TRBV9|TRBD1|TRBJ2-5
TGTGCCAGCAGCGTAGTGGGGACAGCCTCGGGGACCCAGTACTTC
CASSVVGTASGTQYF
>.|TRBV20-1|TRBD2|TRBJ2-1
TGCAGTGCCTTAACGCGCTCGGGACTAGCGGCGAACAATGAGCAGTTCTTC
CSALTRSGLAANNEQFF
>.|TRBV2|TRBD2|TRBJ2-3
TGTGCCAGCAGTGATACCGTAGCGGGCCGCGCCACAGATACGCAGTATTTT
CASSDTVAGRATDTQYF
>.|TRBV15|.|TRBJ2-1
TGTGCCACCAGCAGAGAATGGACAATGGATGAGCAGTTCTTC
CATSREWTMDEQFF
>many|TRBV27|TRBD1|TRBJ1-1
TGTGCCAGCAGTTTTGGGACAGGGAACACTGAAGCTTTCTTT
CASSFGTGNTEAFF
>few|TRBV5-6|.|TRBJ2-5
TGTGCCAGCAGCTGGGGAGGAGGGGAGGAGACCCAGTACTTC
CASSWGGGEETQYF
>.|TRBV10-3|TRBD1|TRBJ1-4
TGTGCCATCAGTGGCGGGACAGGGTTTAATGAAAAACTGTTTTTT
CAISGGTGFNEKLFF
>.|TRBV6-1|.|TRBJ2-1
TGTGCCAGCTCAACAGGGTACTCCTACAATGAGCAGTTCTTC
CASSTGYSYNEQFF
>many|TRBV10-3|.|TRBJ1-2
TGTGCCATCAGTGATGAAGGTTACTATGGCTACACCTTC
CAISDEGYYGYTF
>.|TRBV6-2/TRBV6-3|.|TRBJ1-5
TGTGCCAGCAGCCATGGGGACGGTCAGCCCCAGCATTTT
CASSHGDGQPQHF
>many|TRBV7-9|TRBD2|TRBJ2-1
TGTGCCAGCAGCTTAGCCCTAGCGGAGTACAATGAGCAGTTCTTC
CASSLALAEYNEQFF
>.|TRBV4-1|.|TRBJ1-4
TGCGCCAGCAGCCAGGGCAGGTCTACGGAAAAACTGTTTTTT
CASSQGRSTEKLFF
>few|TRBV5-5|TRBD1|TRBJ1-6
TGTGCCAGCAGCTTGTTCAGGGGGCTTAATTCACCCCTCCACTTT
CASSLFRGLNSPLHF
>many|TRBV10-3|TRBD2|TRBJ2-7
TGTGCCATCAGTGATCTACCTAGCGGGACGCTCGGGATCGAGCAGTACTTC
CAISDLPSGTLGIEQYF
>.|TRBV9|.|TRBJ2-3
TGTGCCAGCAGCCCTGGGCCCACGGTAGATACGCAGTATTTT
CASSPGPTVDTQYF
>.|TRBV6-2/TRBV6-3|.|TRBJ2-1
TGTGCCAGCAGTCGCACGATGGGAGGCCCCTACAATGAGCAGTTCTTC
CASSRTMGGPYNEQFF